This T cell receptor (beta chain) was sequenced for a study of CD4 T cells in relation to SARS-CoV-2 and coronaviruses. Whole-study findings and limits: No donor gave both pre-pandemic and post-infection samples.

CDR1 SGDLS and CDR2 YYNGEE come from the germline V gene. The germline V and J ends were trimmed by 0 bases and 0 bases, with 13 bases remaining between them. The CDR3 runs 17 residues. Sorted naive or memory CD4+ cells met CEF peptides for around eleven days. Sequencing was performed with immunoSEQ multiplex PCR; in TCRdb, only in-frame clones are kept and a portion is missing. Of about 31,000 clones listed, 65% to 80% are singletons. This clone was picked up a small number of times. The target antigen is unknown. The source material was memory CD4+ T cells from PBMCs, cultured in vitro. The TCR sequence derives from an adult with COVID-19. This chain joins TRBV9 and TRBJ2-1; TRBD2 is a possible D gene (5 bases). As DNA, the CDR3 is TGTGCCAGCAGCGTAGAACCGACTACTAGCTCCTACAATGAGCAGTTCTTC. As protein: CASSVEPTTSSYNEQFF.